This T cell receptor (beta chain) was retrieved from a study of T cells in Graves' hyperthyroidism and ophthalmopathy. Using RNA transcripts as the source, TCR beta CDR3 regions were amplified. An initial round of RT-PCR targeting the TCR CDR3 relied on the HTBI primer set. In TCRdb, the multiplex PCR reads were re-called with MiXCR into one record per CDR3 protein. The sample carries roughly 700,000 distinct CDR3 sequences, less than 15% recorded once. The hyperthyroidism was newly diagnosed and had lasted under 2 months; the patients were aged 18 to 65. The authors obtained PBMCs from over 8 ml of fresh peripheral blood. Germline values: CDR1 SGHDN, CDR2 FVKESK. V lost 7 bases to trimming and J lost 6 bases; unmatched junction nucleotides: 8. The CDR3 runs 14 residues. This clonotype was seen only a few times.

The gene calls are TRBV14 and TRBJ2-2; 7 bases are shared with TRBD2. Sample: blood. This clonotype originated in a woman aged 18 to 35 with Graves' hyperthyroidism. Here the CDR3 reads CASIPGEGAGELFF. The DNA of the CDR3 is TGTGCCAGCATCCCCGGGGAGGGCGCCGGGGAGCTGTTTTTT.